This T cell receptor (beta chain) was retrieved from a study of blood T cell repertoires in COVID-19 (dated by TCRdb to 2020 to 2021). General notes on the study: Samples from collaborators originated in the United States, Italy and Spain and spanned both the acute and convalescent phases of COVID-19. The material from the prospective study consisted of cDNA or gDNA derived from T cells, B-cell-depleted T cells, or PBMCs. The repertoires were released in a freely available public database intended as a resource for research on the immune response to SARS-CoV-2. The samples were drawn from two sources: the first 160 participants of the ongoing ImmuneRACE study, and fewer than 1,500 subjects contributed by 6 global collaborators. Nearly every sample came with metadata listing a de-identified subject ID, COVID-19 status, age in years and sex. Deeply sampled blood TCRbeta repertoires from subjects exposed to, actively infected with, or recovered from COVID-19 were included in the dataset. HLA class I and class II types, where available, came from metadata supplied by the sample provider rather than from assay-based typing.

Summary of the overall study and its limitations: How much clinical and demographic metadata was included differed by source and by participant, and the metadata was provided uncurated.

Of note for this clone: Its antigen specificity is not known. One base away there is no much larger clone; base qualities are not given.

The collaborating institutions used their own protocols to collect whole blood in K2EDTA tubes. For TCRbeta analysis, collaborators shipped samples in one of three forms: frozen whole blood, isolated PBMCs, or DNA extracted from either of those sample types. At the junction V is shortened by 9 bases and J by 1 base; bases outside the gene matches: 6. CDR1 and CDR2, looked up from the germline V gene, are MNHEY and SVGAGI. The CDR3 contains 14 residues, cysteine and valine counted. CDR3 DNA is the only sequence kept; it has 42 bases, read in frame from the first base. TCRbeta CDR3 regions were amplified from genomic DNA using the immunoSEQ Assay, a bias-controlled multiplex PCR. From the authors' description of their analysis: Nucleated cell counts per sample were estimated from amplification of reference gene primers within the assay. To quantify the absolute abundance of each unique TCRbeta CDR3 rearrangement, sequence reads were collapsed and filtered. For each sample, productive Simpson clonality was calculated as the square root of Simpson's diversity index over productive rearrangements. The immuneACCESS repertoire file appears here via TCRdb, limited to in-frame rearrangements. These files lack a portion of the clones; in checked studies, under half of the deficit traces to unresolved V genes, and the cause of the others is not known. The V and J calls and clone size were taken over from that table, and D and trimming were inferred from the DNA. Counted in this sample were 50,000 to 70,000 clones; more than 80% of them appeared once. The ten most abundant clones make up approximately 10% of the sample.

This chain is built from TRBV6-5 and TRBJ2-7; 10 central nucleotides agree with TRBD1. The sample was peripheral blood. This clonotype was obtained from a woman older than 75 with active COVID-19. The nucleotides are TGTGCCAGGGGGACAGGGGAGCCTTCCTACGAGCAGTACGTC. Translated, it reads CARGTGEPSYEQYV.